Below are 9 T cell receptor beta chains sequenced from a single sample in a study of cytomegalovirus exposure and HLA in healthy donors. The PCR employed 60 Vbeta primers together with 13 Jbeta primers. Sequenced by immunoSEQ multiplex PCR; TCRdb stores in-frame clones only, minus some. The sample holds 100,000 to 150,000 clones, around 77% seen once. The sequencing input was PBMCs. These receptor sequences come from a woman aged 50 to 65 in good health and CMV-seronegative.

The CDR3 coding sequence is TGTGCCAGTAGTGCCCGACGGACAGGGAGCGGGCAAGAGACCCAGTACTTC. This codes for CASSARRTGSGQETQYF. V and J are TRBV19 and TRBJ2-5; 8 positions match TRBD1. Germline CDR1 reads LNHDA; CDR2 reads SQIVND (reference sequence). Trimming cost V 5 bases and J 2 bases; bases outside gene matches: 13. The CDR3 sequence is 17 residues long. Based on the CDR3 plus reference TRBV19 and TRBJ2-5, the full variable domain is DGGITQSPKYLFRKEGQNVTLSCEQNLNHDAMYWYRQDPGQGLRLIYYSQIVNDFQKGDIAEGYSVSREKKESFPLTVTSAQKNPTAFYLCASSARRTGSGQETQYFGPGTRLLVL.

This chain joins TRBV19 and TRBJ2-1; the match to TRBD1 covers 9 bases. The CDR3 loop spans 12 amino acids. The germline CDR1 and CDR2 sequences are LNHDA and SQIVND (reference sequence). V shed 9 bases and J 15 bases; nucleotides not matched to a gene: 12. The CDR3 reads CARSTPGQGLFF. In DNA form, the CDR3 reads TGTGCCAGGTCCACTCCGGGACAGGGACTGTTCTTC.

The V call is TRBV4-3, the J call TRBJ2-7; tentatively, D is TRBD2 (5 bases). Trimming pared 1 base from V and 2 bases from J, leaving 12 bases between. The CDR3 sequence is 15 residues long. Germline V gene lookup returns CDR1 LGHNA and CDR2 YSLEER. Here the CDR3 DNA reads TGCGCCAGCAGCCAAGTTGGAGGTCCCCCCTACGAGCAGTACTTC. This translates into CASSQVGGPPYEQYF.

The chain has TRBV28 and TRBJ1-1, with D tentatively TRBD1 (6 bases). Trimming took off 6 bases at V and 0 bases at J, with 14 bases between the two ends. The CDR3 is 15 residues long. Germline V CDR1 and CDR2: MDHEN, SYDVKM. CDR3 region: CASRSPGHLNTEAFF. The CDR3, as DNA: TGTGCCAGCAGATCGCCGGGACACTTGAACACTGAAGCTTTCTTT.

This chain links TRBV5-1 with TRBJ2-3, with D unclear. Germline V gene sequence: CDR1 SGHRS, CDR2 YFSETQ. The CDR3 runs 15 residues. Trimming cost V 1 base and J 1 base, with 10 bases left between them. The CDR3 here is CASSLSEPRTDTQYF. The CDR3 DNA reads as TGCGCCAGCAGCTTGTCGGAGCCTCGCACAGATACGCAGTATTTT. Variable domain in full (rest from reference TRBV5-1 and TRBJ2-3): KAGVTQTPRYLIKTRGQQVTLSCSPISGHRSVSWYQQTPGQGLQFLFEYFSETQRNKGNFPGRFSGRQFSNSRSEMNVSTLELGDSALYLCASSLSEPRTDTQYFGPGTRLTVL.

V and J are TRBV5-8 and TRBJ1-3; no definite D call. Trimming shortened V by 4 bases and J by 1 base, and 6 bases separated the two germline ends. Germline CDR1 and CDR2: SGHTS and YDEGEE. CDR3 length equals 13 residues. CDR3 loop: CASSPESGNTIYF. The CDR3 DNA reads TGTGCCAGCAGCCCCGAGTCTGGAAACACCATATATTTT.

The CDR3 region has the DNA TGCGCCAGCAGCCAAGAGACTAGCGGGGCCAATGAGCAGTTCTTC. It translates to CASSQETSGANEQFF. The rearrangement joins TRBV4-3 to TRBJ2-1; 11 nucleotides match TRBD2. Germline assignment: CDR1 LGHNA and CDR2 YSLEER. The CDR3 spans 15 residues. After removal of 0 bases from V and 6 bases from J, the junction contained 1 base not matched to a gene.

The gene calls are TRBV2 and TRBJ2-7; TRBD2 aligns across 8 bases. CDR3 length: 12 residues. Germline CDR1 reads SNHLY; CDR2 reads FYNNEI. J lost 4 bases, V lost 4 bases, and 0 bases had no gene match. The CDR3 loop is CASSASGYEQYF. CDR3 DNA sequence: TGTGCCAGCAGTGCTAGCGGGTACGAGCAGTACTTC.

The chain uses TRBV7-9 and TRBJ1-4; D may be TRBD1 (6 bases). The CDR3 extends over 13 amino acids. CDR1 and CDR2 (germline): SEHNR, FQNEAQ (reference sequence). V dropped 4 bases and J dropped 5 bases, with 8 bases sitting between them. The CDR3 nucleotides read TGTGCCAGCAGCTGGGACACAAATGAAAAACTGTTTTTT. This translates into CASSWDTNEKLFF.